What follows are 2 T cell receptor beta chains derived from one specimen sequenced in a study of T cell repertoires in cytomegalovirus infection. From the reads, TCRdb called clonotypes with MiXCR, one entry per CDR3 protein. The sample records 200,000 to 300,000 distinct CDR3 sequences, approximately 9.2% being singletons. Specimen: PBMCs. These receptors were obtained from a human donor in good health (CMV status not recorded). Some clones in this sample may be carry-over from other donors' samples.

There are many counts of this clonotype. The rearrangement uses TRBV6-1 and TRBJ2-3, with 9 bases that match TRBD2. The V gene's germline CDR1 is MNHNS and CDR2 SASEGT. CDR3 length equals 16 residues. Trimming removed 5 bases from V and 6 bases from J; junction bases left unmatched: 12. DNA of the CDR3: TGTGCCAGCAGTTTCCAAGGACTAGCGCCGGAGGATACGCAGTATTTT. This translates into CASSFQGLAPEDTQYF.

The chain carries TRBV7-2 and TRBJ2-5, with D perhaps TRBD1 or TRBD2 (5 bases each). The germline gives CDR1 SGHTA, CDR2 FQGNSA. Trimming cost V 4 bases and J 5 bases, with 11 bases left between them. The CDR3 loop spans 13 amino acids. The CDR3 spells CASSSMWGETQYF. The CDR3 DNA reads TGTGCCAGCAGCTCCATGTGGGGGGAGACCCAGTACTTC.